A selection of T cell receptor beta chains follows, all from one sample in a study of spatial heterogeneity in lung cancer. TCRdb processed the 5' RACE reads anew with MiXCR; each CDR3 protein has one entry. The profile shows about 38,000 distinct CDR3 sequences, around 5.2% of them singletons. The sample here was PBMCs, taken at surgery. The receptors shown here come from a female donor with early-stage non-small cell lung cancer. Both conserved end residues are part of each CDR3. Each record gives: D gene, V gene, clone size, CDR3 length, J gene, CDR3 DNA, CDR3 protein. D genes are given only for firm matches. Clone size is stated in some rows and not others, as once, few, many or a class when expanded.

d_gene: -
v_gene: TRBV10-2
abundance: many
len: 12
j_gene: TRBJ2-1
CDR3nt: TGCGCCAGCAGTGCGCTGGTTAATGAGCAGTTCTTC
CDR3aa: CASSALVNEQFF

d_gene: -
v_gene: TRBV7-9
abundance: many
len: 11
j_gene: TRBJ2-1
CDR3nt: TGTGCCAGCAGTCCGTCGGCTGAGCAGTTCTTC
CDR3aa: CASSPSAEQFF

d_gene: -
v_gene: TRBV6-1
abundance: many
len: 14
j_gene: TRBJ2-3
CDR3nt: TGTGCCAGCAGTGGGGCCTTAGCCACAGATACGCAGTATTTT
CDR3aa: CASSGALATDTQYF

d_gene: -
v_gene: TRBV28
abundance: many
len: 14
j_gene: TRBJ1-2
CDR3nt: TGTGCCAGCAGTCGGTCCGGACCTCCCGATGGCTACACCTTC
CDR3aa: CASSRSGPPDGYTF

d_gene: -
v_gene: TRBV5-1
abundance: many
len: 16
j_gene: TRBJ1-2
CDR3nt: TGCGCCAGCAGCTTGGACGCAGCTAACACCAACTATGGCTACACCTTC
CDR3aa: CASSLDAANTNYGYTF

d_gene: -
v_gene: TRBV25-1
abundance: few
len: 15
j_gene: TRBJ1-1
CDR3nt: TGTGCCAGCAGTGAATCGGGTTCCTTCGGGGCTGAAGCTTTCTTT
CDR3aa: CASSESGSFGAEAFF

d_gene: TRBD2
v_gene: TRBV11-2
abundance: -
len: 15
j_gene: TRBJ2-5
CDR3nt: TGTGCCAGCAGCCTCCTAGCGGGCTTCCAAGAGACCCAGTACTTC
CDR3aa: CASSLLAGFQETQYF

d_gene: -
v_gene: TRBV5-1
abundance: many
len: 13
j_gene: TRBJ2-5
CDR3nt: TGCGCCAGCAGCCCCGGGAGCCAAGAGACCCAGTACTTC
CDR3aa: CASSPGSQETQYF

d_gene: -
v_gene: TRBV5-4
abundance: many
len: 14
j_gene: TRBJ2-5
CDR3nt: TGTGCCAGCAGCCTCGCGACAGGACAAGAGACCCAGTACTTC
CDR3aa: CASSLATGQETQYF

d_gene: -
v_gene: TRBV3-1
abundance: many
len: 12
j_gene: TRBJ2-3
CDR3nt: TGTGCCAGCAGCCAAGTAGGGGGTACGCAGTATTTT
CDR3aa: CASSQVGGTQYF

d_gene: TRBD2
v_gene: TRBV7-2
abundance: -
len: 17
j_gene: TRBJ2-5
CDR3nt: TGTGCCAGCAGCAAGGGAGCTCTGGGAGGGGCCCAAGAGACCCAGTACTTC
CDR3aa: CASSKGALGGAQETQYF

d_gene: -
v_gene: TRBV4-3
abundance: many
len: 14
j_gene: TRBJ2-2
CDR3nt: TGCGCCAGCAGCCAAGACCATTTTTCCGGGGAGCTGTTTTTT
CDR3aa: CASSQDHFSGELFF

d_gene: -
v_gene: TRBV30
abundance: -
len: 13
j_gene: TRBJ1-2
CDR3nt: TGTGCCCTCCCGGCGCCGATTAACTATGGCTACACCTTC
CDR3aa: CALPAPINYGYTF

d_gene: -
v_gene: TRBV5-6
abundance: few
len: 13
j_gene: TRBJ2-1
CDR3nt: TGTGCCAGCAGCTTGGACGTTTACAATGAGCAGTTCTTC
CDR3aa: CASSLDVYNEQFF

d_gene: -
v_gene: TRBV4-3
abundance: many
len: 18
j_gene: TRBJ2-6
CDR3nt: TGCGCCAGCACCCCGCTTCTAACGGAGAGCTCTGGGGCCAACGTCCTGACTTTC
CDR3aa: CASTPLLTESSGANVLTF

d_gene: TRBD2
v_gene: TRBV7-6
abundance: few
len: 21
j_gene: TRBJ2-3
CDR3nt: TGTGCCAGCAGCTTAACCCCGCTAGCGGGGGGAGAGATTATTAGCACAGATACGCAGTATTTT
CDR3aa: CASSLTPLAGGEIISTDTQYF

d_gene: TRBD2
v_gene: TRBV7-2
abundance: -
len: 15
j_gene: TRBJ2-5
CDR3nt: TGTGCCAGCAGCTTACAGGCTAGCGGAATGGCAGCCCAGTACTTC
CDR3aa: CASSLQASGMAAQYF

d_gene: TRBD1
v_gene: TRBV12-3/TRBV12-4
abundance: many
len: 16
j_gene: TRBJ2-4
CDR3nt: TGTGCCAGCAGCCCCCGGACAGGGGGCGTGGGAAACATTCAGTACTTC
CDR3aa: CASSPRTGGVGNIQYF

d_gene: TRBD1
v_gene: TRBV29-1
abundance: many
len: 14
j_gene: TRBJ2-3
CDR3nt: TGCAGCGCCTATGGCGACAGGGGCACAGATACGCAGTATTTT
CDR3aa: CSAYGDRGTDTQYF

d_gene: TRBD1
v_gene: TRBV5-1
abundance: few
len: 16
j_gene: TRBJ1-2
CDR3nt: TGCGCCAGCAGCTTGGGACAGGGCGCCTCCCCGCCCGGCTACACCTTC
CDR3aa: CASSLGQGASPPGYTF

d_gene: TRBD1
v_gene: TRBV20-1
abundance: -
len: 15
j_gene: TRBJ2-1
CDR3nt: TGCAGTGCTTCCACTCCGGGACAGACTTACAATGAGCAGTTCTTC
CDR3aa: CSASTPGQTYNEQFF

d_gene: TRBD1
v_gene: TRBV5-1
abundance: many
len: 16
j_gene: TRBJ2-7
CDR3nt: TGCGCCAGCAGCACATCCGGGACAGGGGGCTGGTACGAGCAGTACTTC
CDR3aa: CASSTSGTGGWYEQYF

d_gene: -
v_gene: TRBV12-3/TRBV12-4
abundance: many
len: 13
j_gene: TRBJ1-5
CDR3nt: TGTGCCAGCAGTTTAAGAGGGGCCCAGCCCCAGCATTTT
CDR3aa: CASSLRGAQPQHF

d_gene: TRBD2
v_gene: TRBV6-2/TRBV6-3
abundance: many
len: 20
j_gene: TRBJ2-1
CDR3nt: TGTGCCAGCAGTCCTCCGGGACTAGCGGGGGGCGTCCGTTCCTACAATGAGCAGTTCTTC
CDR3aa: CASSPPGLAGGVRSYNEQFF

d_gene: TRBD1
v_gene: TRBV5-1
abundance: -
len: 15
j_gene: TRBJ2-7
CDR3nt: TGCGCCAGCAGCCCCGACAGGGTCTATGACTACGAGCAGTACTTC
CDR3aa: CASSPDRVYDYEQYF

d_gene: -
v_gene: TRBV7-2
abundance: few
len: 16
j_gene: TRBJ1-4
CDR3nt: TGTGCCAGCAGCTTTGAGACCGTCCAGGCTAATGAAAAACTGTTTTTT
CDR3aa: CASSFETVQANEKLFF

d_gene: -
v_gene: TRBV5-4
abundance: few
len: 13
j_gene: TRBJ1-3
CDR3nt: TGTGCCAGCAGCTCGGGACCGGGAAACACCATATATTTT
CDR3aa: CASSSGPGNTIYF

d_gene: -
v_gene: TRBV2
abundance: many
len: 12
j_gene: TRBJ2-5
CDR3nt: TGTGCCAGCAGGACTACGGGGGAGACCCAGTACTTC
CDR3aa: CASRTTGETQYF

d_gene: TRBD1
v_gene: TRBV20-1
abundance: many
len: 9
j_gene: TRBJ2-5
CDR3nt: TGCAGTGCTGGGACAGGGAGAAACTTC
CDR3aa: CSAGTGRNF

d_gene: -
v_gene: TRBV3-1
abundance: many
len: 14
j_gene: TRBJ1-1
CDR3nt: TGTGCCAGCCAAGGCGGGAACTGGGTCACTGAAGCTTTCTTT
CDR3aa: CASQGGNWVTEAFF

d_gene: -
v_gene: TRBV12-3/TRBV12-4
abundance: few
len: 12
j_gene: TRBJ1-5
CDR3nt: TGTGCCAGCAGTTTACGAGGGCATCTCCAGCATTTT
CDR3aa: CASSLRGHLQHF

d_gene: -
v_gene: TRBV12-3/TRBV12-4
abundance: many
len: 12
j_gene: TRBJ1-4
CDR3nt: TGTGCCAGCAGCCCCTATAGGGGGGAACTGTTTTTT
CDR3aa: CASSPYRGELFF

d_gene: TRBD1
v_gene: TRBV11-2
abundance: many
len: 16
j_gene: TRBJ2-4
CDR3nt: TGTGCCAGCAGCCCGAGGGGGACAGGGTGGCGAAACATTCAGTACTTC
CDR3aa: CASSPRGTGWRNIQYF

d_gene: TRBD2
v_gene: TRBV6-5
abundance: many
len: 16
j_gene: TRBJ2-1
CDR3nt: TGTGCCAGCCAAATTCGGGCGGGGGGCCTCTACAATGAGCAGTTCTTC
CDR3aa: CASQIRAGGLYNEQFF

d_gene: TRBD2
v_gene: TRBV5-4
abundance: many
len: 16
j_gene: TRBJ2-3
CDR3nt: TGTGCCGTAACCCCGCGGGCTAGCGGGAGCACAGATACGCAGTATTTT
CDR3aa: CAVTPRASGSTDTQYF

d_gene: -
v_gene: TRBV28
abundance: many
len: 15
j_gene: TRBJ2-5
CDR3nt: TGTGCCAGCAGTGGGGTTACAGGGGCGGGGGAGACCCAGTACTTC
CDR3aa: CASSGVTGAGETQYF

d_gene: -
v_gene: TRBV4-1
abundance: -
len: 13
j_gene: TRBJ2-7
CDR3nt: TGCGCCAGCAGCCAAGTAGGATCCTACGAGCAGTACTTC
CDR3aa: CASSQVGSYEQYF

d_gene: TRBD1
v_gene: TRBV9
abundance: many
len: 12
j_gene: TRBJ2-7
CDR3nt: TGTGCCAGCAGTAGGACAGGGTCCGAGCAGTACTTC
CDR3aa: CASSRTGSEQYF

d_gene: TRBD2
v_gene: TRBV15
abundance: few
len: 19
j_gene: TRBJ2-2
CDR3nt: TGTGCCACCAGCAGAGACGCCCCCCGGCGGGGGGGCGTAATCGGGGAGCTGTTTTTT
CDR3aa: CATSRDAPRRGGVIGELFF

d_gene: -
v_gene: TRBV7-2
abundance: many
len: 11
j_gene: TRBJ2-1
CDR3nt: TGTGCCAGCAGCTGGCTCTCTGAGCAGTTCTTC
CDR3aa: CASSWLSEQFF

d_gene: TRBD1
v_gene: TRBV5-1
abundance: medium-sized
len: 15
j_gene: TRBJ1-5
CDR3nt: TGCGCCAGCAGCTTGGAGACAGGGGCTAATCAGCCCCAGCATTTT
CDR3aa: CASSLETGANQPQHF

d_gene: -
v_gene: TRBV27
abundance: few
len: 12
j_gene: TRBJ2-1
CDR3nt: TGTGCCAGCAGAACAAAGGCGAATGAGCAGTTCTTC
CDR3aa: CASRTKANEQFF

d_gene: TRBD2
v_gene: TRBV3-1
abundance: few
len: 18
j_gene: TRBJ2-1
CDR3nt: TGTGCCAGCAGCCAAGTCGGGCGACGACTAGCGGGGCAGAATGAGCAGTTCTTC
CDR3aa: CASSQVGRRLAGQNEQFF

d_gene: TRBD1
v_gene: TRBV7-2
abundance: many
len: 17
j_gene: TRBJ2-3
CDR3nt: TGTGCCAGCAGCTTAGTTGGGACAGGGGCTAGCACAGATACGCAGTATTTT
CDR3aa: CASSLVGTGASTDTQYF

d_gene: -
v_gene: TRBV4-3
abundance: -
len: 16
j_gene: TRBJ1-1
CDR3nt: TGCGCCAGCAGCCAAGCGGTCGGCAGGGGTTCAGCTGAAGCTTTCTTT
CDR3aa: CASSQAVGRGSAEAFF

d_gene: TRBD1
v_gene: TRBV12-3/TRBV12-4
abundance: medium-sized
len: 18
j_gene: TRBJ2-3
CDR3nt: TGTGCCAGCACCCCCGACCGGGACAGGACCCCTGGAACAGATACGCAGTATTTT
CDR3aa: CASTPDRDRTPGTDTQYF

d_gene: TRBD2
v_gene: TRBV27
abundance: many
len: 14
j_gene: TRBJ2-3
CDR3nt: TGTGCCACAAGGGGCAACGGGGGGGGAGATACGCAGTATTTT
CDR3aa: CATRGNGGGDTQYF

d_gene: -
v_gene: TRBV20-1
abundance: many
len: 12
j_gene: TRBJ1-1
CDR3nt: TGCAGTGCTAGGCCTTCGGGCACTGAAGCTTTCTTT
CDR3aa: CSARPSGTEAFF

d_gene: -
v_gene: TRBV10-3
abundance: many
len: 13
j_gene: TRBJ1-3
CDR3nt: TGTGCCATCAGGGACAGCTCTGGAAACACCATATATTTT
CDR3aa: CAIRDSSGNTIYF

d_gene: TRBD1
v_gene: TRBV2
abundance: -
len: 18
j_gene: TRBJ2-2
CDR3nt: TGTGCCAGCAGTACCCCCCTCAGGACAGGGCTAAACACCGGGGAGCTGTTTTTT
CDR3aa: CASSTPLRTGLNTGELFF

d_gene: -
v_gene: TRBV5-6
abundance: many
len: 12
j_gene: TRBJ2-1
CDR3nt: TGTGCCAGCAGCTTGACAGACAATGAGCAGTTCTTC
CDR3aa: CASSLTDNEQFF

d_gene: -
v_gene: TRBV10-3
abundance: -
len: 13
j_gene: TRBJ2-5
CDR3nt: TGTGCCATCGAGTCTAGAAGGGGGGAGACCCAGTACTTC
CDR3aa: CAIESRRGETQYF